The clone carrying this T cell receptor (beta chain) was recorded once. Authors' data handling: Estimates of nucleated cell counts were drawn from the amplification of reference gene primers. The repertoire was sequenced with immunoSEQ multiplex PCR; TCRdb's copy has only in-frame clones and lacks some. The DNA was the basis for D and trimming; V, J and clone size are from that table. The top ten clones hold 1.8% of a sample with over 200,000 clones, approximately 84% of them seen once. Study members were between roughly 18 and 100 years old and lived in fewer than 30 US regions. Each participant's cohort was designated according to participant-reported clinical history. The data derive from a study of blood T cell repertoires in COVID-19. Study details: Sites in the United States, Italy and Spain provided acute and convalescent COVID-19 samples.

Germline V gene sequence: CDR1 PRHDT, CDR2 FYEKMQ (reference sequence). J lost 4 bases, V lost 1 base, and 1 base had no gene match. CDR3 size: 14 residues. This chain connects TRBV13 to TRBJ1-5, with 7 bases that match TRBD1. This clonotype was sampled from a man aged 55 to 70 who had recovered from COVID-19. The specimen sequenced was PBMCs or T cells enriched from blood (not recorded which). CDR3 DNA sequence: TGTGCCAGCAGCTTAGCAGGGGGGAATCAGCCCCAGCATTTT. Its translation: CASSLAGGNQPQHF. Full variable domain (rest looked up from reference TRBV13 and TRBJ1-5): AAGVIQSPRHLIKEKRETATLKCYPIPRHDTVYWYQQGPGQDPQFLISFYEKMQSDKGSIPDRFSAQQFSDYHSELNMSSLELGDSALYFCASSLAGGNQPQHFGDGTRLSIL.